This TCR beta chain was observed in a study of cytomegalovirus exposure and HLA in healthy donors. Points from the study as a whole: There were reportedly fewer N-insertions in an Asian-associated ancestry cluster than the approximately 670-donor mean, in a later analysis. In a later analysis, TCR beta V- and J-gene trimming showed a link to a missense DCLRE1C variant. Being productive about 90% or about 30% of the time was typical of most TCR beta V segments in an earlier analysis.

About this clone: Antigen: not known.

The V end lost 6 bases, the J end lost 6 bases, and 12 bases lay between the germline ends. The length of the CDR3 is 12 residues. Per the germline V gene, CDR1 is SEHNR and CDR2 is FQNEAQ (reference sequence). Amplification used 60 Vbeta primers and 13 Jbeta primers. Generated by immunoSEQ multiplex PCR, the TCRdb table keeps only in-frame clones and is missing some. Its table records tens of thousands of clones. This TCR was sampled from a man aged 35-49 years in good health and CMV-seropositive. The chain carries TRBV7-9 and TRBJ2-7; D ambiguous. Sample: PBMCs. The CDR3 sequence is CASRAPTFEQYF. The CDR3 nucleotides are TGTGCCAGCAGGGCCCCCACGTTCGAGCAGTACTTC. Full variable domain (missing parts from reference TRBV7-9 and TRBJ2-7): DTGVSQNPRHKITKRGQNVTFRCDPISEHNRLYWYRQTLGQGPEFLTYFQNEAQLEKSRLLSDRFSAERPKGSFSTLEIQRTEQGDSAMYLCASRAPTFEQYFGPGTRLTVT.